Included here is one T cell receptor (beta chain) sequence, with context. The data originate from a study of blood T cell repertoires in COVID-19. For the study at large: Acute and convalescent COVID-19 specimens originated in the United States, Italy and Spain. In each case, the material was cDNA or gDNA derived from T cells, B-cell-depleted T cells, or PBMCs.

The assay was immunoSEQ multiplex PCR, and TCRdb's table has in-frame clones only and misses some. The table has approximately 130,000 clones, roughly 86% seen once. The sequencing input was peripheral blood. This clonotype was obtained from a human donor in a cohort sampled during active COVID-19.

The CDR3 coding sequence is TGCAGCGTTGAGTCTTACAAGACTGAAGCTTTCTTT. Translated, it gives CSVESYKTEAFF. V gene TRBV29-1 combines with J gene TRBJ1-1; D is unclear. Germline V gives CDR1 SQVTM, CDR2 ANQGSEA. This CDR3 spans 12 amino acids. The germline V and J ends were trimmed by 3 bases and 5 bases, with 10 bases remaining between them.